Detailed here is one T cell receptor beta chain. Its antigen is not identified. CDR1 and CDR2 (germline): MNHNS, SASEGT. The CDR3 spans 14 residues. Trimming took off 5 bases at V and 4 bases at J, with 12 bases between the two ends. The study sequenced cultured CD4+ T cell DNA using the Oncomine TCR Beta short-read assay. From CD4+ T cells that had been cultured, genomic DNA was extracted. Each CDR3 protein is one row after TCRdb ran MiXCR on the PCR reads. The sample yields some 8,000 distinct CDR3 sequences, around two fifths seen once. This specimen comes from a study of vaccination and CD4 T cells after COVID-19. Sample treatment: roughly 11-day PBMC culture with coronavirus spike peptide pools or control peptides (ViraFEST assay). Gathered ahead of the COVID-19 pandemic (2011-2018) were the CD4+ T cells of the unexposed donor. TCRs were sequenced by ViraFEST after antigen-specific T cells had been expanded with peptide pools. With 10 ug/ml peptide pools and roughly 10 IU/ml IL-2, PBMCs were cultured at fewer than 2.5 million per well.

The sample consisted of CD4+ T cells from blood, cultured in vitro. V usage is TRBV6-1 and J usage is TRBJ2-1, with D hard to call. The sequence was collected from a human donor in good health. The CDR3 sequence: CASSPLGGYNEQFF. CDR3 nucleotides: TGTGCCAGCAGTCCACTGGGCGGATACAATGAGCAGTTCTTC.